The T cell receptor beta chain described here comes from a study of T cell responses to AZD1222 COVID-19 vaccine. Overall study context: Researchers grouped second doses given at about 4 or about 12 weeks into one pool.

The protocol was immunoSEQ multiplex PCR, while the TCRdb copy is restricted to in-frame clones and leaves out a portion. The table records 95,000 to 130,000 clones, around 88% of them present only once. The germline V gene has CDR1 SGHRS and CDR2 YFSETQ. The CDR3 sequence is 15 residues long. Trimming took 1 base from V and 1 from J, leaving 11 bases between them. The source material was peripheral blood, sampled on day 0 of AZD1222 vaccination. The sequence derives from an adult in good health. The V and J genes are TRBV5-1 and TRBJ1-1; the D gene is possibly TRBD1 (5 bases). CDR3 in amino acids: CASSLQGAQNTEAFF. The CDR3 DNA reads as TGCGCCAGCAGCTTGCAAGGGGCGCAGAACACTGAAGCTTTCTTT.